The T cell receptor (beta chain) described here comes from a study of T cell responses to AZD1222 COVID-19 vaccine. Across the whole study: Both about-4-week and about-12-week second-dose recipients were combined.

A note on this clone: What it recognizes is unknown.

Per the germline V gene, CDR1 is LNHDA and CDR2 is SQIVND (reference sequence). CDR3 length equals 15 residues. V was pared by 8 bases and J by 4 bases, with 19 bases between. Some clones are missing from TCRdb's copy, which holds only in-frame ones; the method was immunoSEQ multiplex PCR. The sample lists about 78,000 clones, roughly 80% occurring once. Study findings and constraints: Spike-specific TCR breadth and depth both grew after two AZD1222 doses. Only a handful of AZD1222 recipients, roughly 6 in all, had baseline seropositivity. White British donors predominated, females outnumbered males, and clonal diversity was possibly underestimated.

Sequences were derived from peripheral blood, sampled on day 0 of AZD1222 vaccination. J is TRBJ2-3 and V is TRBV19, with D possibly called TRBD1 or TRBD2 (6 bases each). The receptor comes from an adult in good health. In DNA, the CDR3 is TGTGCCAGTGCCTTACTCAGGGGAGGCGCAGATACGCAGTATTTT. Its translation: CASALLRGGADTQYF. Looking up the rest from reference TRBV19 and TRBJ2-3 gives the full variable domain: DGGITQSPKYLFRKEGQNVTLSCEQNLNHDAMYWYRQDPGQGLRLIYYSQIVNDFQKGDIAEGYSVSREKKESFPLTVTSAQKNPTAFYLCASALLRGGADTQYFGPGTRLTVL.